The clone carrying this T cell receptor (beta chain) was counted only a few times. Its antigen is currently unknown. This specimen belongs to a study of response to subunit inactivated influenza vaccine. Broader study findings: Seasonal influenza vaccination, on each occasion, was suggested by the authors to recruit few new T cells.

Each CDR3 protein gets one entry after TCRdb re-called the RT-PCR reads with MiXCR. The sample includes around 520,000 distinct CDR3 sequences, over 9.5% seen only once; the top ten take roughly a tenth. Germline trimming cut 6 bases from V and 0 bases from J; bases unmatched to any gene: 7. From germline, CDR1 is MDHEN and CDR2 SYDVKM. The CDR3 runs to 15 residues. J is TRBJ1-1 and V is TRBV28, with 7 bases fitting TRBD1. Sequencing was performed on PBMCs from blood, taken on the day of vaccination. This clonotype was obtained from a man aged 50 to 59 who received an inactivated influenza vaccine. CDR3: CASRTGYYMNTEAFF. The DNA for the CDR3 is TGTGCCAGCAGGACAGGGTACTACATGAACACTGAAGCTTTCTTT.